The present T cell receptor beta chain was sequenced within a study of shared clonotypes between healthy human individuals. Using immunoSEQ multiplex PCR, the repertoire was profiled, and TCRdb retains in-frame clones only, with some absent. The sample shows 550,000 to 800,000 clones, around 74% of them seen only once. V shed 0 bases, J shed 8 bases, and the junction held 6 bases outside the gene matches. Germline V lookup: CDR1 MNHEY, CDR2 SVGAGI. The CDR3 covers 15 residues. The sample comprised memory CD4+ T cells sorted from blood. Specified subset: CD45RA-negative fraction. The sequence was collected from a woman aged 25 to 39 in good health. The chain joins TRBV6-5 to TRBJ1-4; 7 bases are shared with TRBD1. The CDR3 DNA reads as TGTGCCAGCAGTTACTCGGGACAGCGGAACGAAAAACTGTTTTTT. The encoded protein is CASSYSGQRNEKLFF.